This is a list of T cell receptor beta chains from one sample in a study of shared clonotypes between healthy human individuals. The data were produced by immunoSEQ multiplex PCR, yet TCRdb's version contains in-frame clones alone and is incomplete. This sample has some 2,100,000 clones, with about 93% found just once. The sample consisted of naive CD8+ T cells from PBMCs. Receptors were obtained from a young man in good health. Some clones in this sample may be carry-over from other donors' samples. Both conserved end residues are part of each CDR3. D genes are given only for firm matches. Some rows mark clone size as missing; the rest say once, few, many or name a class of expanded clone.

v_gene	abundance	j_gene	d_gene	CDR3nt	CDR3aa
TRBV2	-	TRBJ1-2	-	TGTGCCAGCAGTGAAAAGGGGACCCCTCCAAACTATGGCTACACCTTC	CASSEKGTPPNYGYTF
TRBV9	-	TRBJ1-2	-	TGTGCCAGCAGCGCGATCAGGGGACCCTATGGCTACACCTTC	CASSAIRGPYGYTF
TRBV19	-	TRBJ1-1	TRBD1	TGTGCCAGTAGTCTCTCGGGACAGGTATACACTGAAGCTTTCTTT	CASSLSGQVYTEAFF
TRBV11-2	-	TRBJ2-7	-	TGTGCCAGCAGCTTAGGATTAGACTCCTACGAGCAGTACTTC	CASSLGLDSYEQYF
TRBV7-8	-	TRBJ1-5	-	TGTGCCAGCAGTTCCCACCCGGGAGAGAAGAGCAATCAGCCCCAGCATTTT	CASSSHPGEKSNQPQHF
TRBV28	-	TRBJ1-3	TRBD1	TGTGCCAGCAGTTTACTGCTGTGGGACAGGGTTTCGGAGGGGGACACCATATATTTT	CASSLLLWDRVSEGDTIYF
TRBV5-6	-	TRBJ2-1	-	TGTGCCAGCAGCCCAACGGTGTGGGGCAGCTCCTACAATGAGCAGTTCTTC	CASSPTVWGSSYNEQFF
TRBV4-1	-	TRBJ1-1	-	TGCGCCAGCAGCCAAGTTCCCGGGGGGAACACTGAAGCTTTCTTT	CASSQVPGGNTEAFF
TRBV19	-	TRBJ2-7	TRBD1	TGTGCCAGTAGTACCGGGACAGGGCTCTACGAGCAGTACTTC	CASSTGTGLYEQYF
TRBV5-6	once	TRBJ1-4	-	TGTGCCAGCAGCTTGGGTGGGGCTAATGAAAAACTGTTTTTT	CASSLGGANEKLFF
TRBV9	-	TRBJ1-3	-	TGTGCCAGCAGCGTAGAGGGGAGCTGGGCCTCTGGAAACACCATATATTTT	CASSVEGSWASGNTIYF
TRBV4-1	once	TRBJ2-7	-	TGCGCCAGCAGCCAAGATAAGGACAGACTTTCCTACGAGCAGTACTTC	CASSQDKDRLSYEQYF
TRBV15	-	TRBJ2-1	-	TGTGCCACCAGCAGGGACCGGAGCTCCTACAATGAGCAGTTCTTC	CATSRDRSSYNEQFF
TRBV6-1	-	TRBJ1-1	TRBD1	TGTGCCAGCAGTCTATGGGACAGTTTGAACACTGAAGCTTTCTTT	CASSLWDSLNTEAFF
TRBV9	once	TRBJ2-5	-	TGTGCCAGCAGCGTCGATCGACAGTTCCAAGAGACCCAGTACTTC	CASSVDRQFQETQYF
TRBV4-2	-	TRBJ2-2	-	TGTGCCAGCAGCCAAGTGCCAACTTTGTCGTCTTCTGGGGAGCTGTTTTTT	CASSQVPTLSSSGELFF
TRBV10-3	-	TRBJ2-7	TRBD2	TGTGCCATCAGTTGGGGGGAACTAGCGCACAAGTCCTACGAGCAGTACTTC	CAISWGELAHKSYEQYF
TRBV27	-	TRBJ2-7	-	TGTGCCAGCAGTTTATTCGGGGGACGGTACGAGCAGTACTTC	CASSLFGGRYEQYF
TRBV29-1	-	TRBJ2-7	-	TGCAGCGTTGAACAAGCTCCCTACGAGCAGTACTTC	CSVEQAPYEQYF
TRBV30	-	TRBJ1-6	-	TGTGCCTGGAGTGTACTGGGCAGCAATTCACCCCTCCACTTT	CAWSVLGSNSPLHF
TRBV25-1	-	TRBJ1-2	-	TGTGCCAGCAGTGAATGGCGGACTTATGGCTACACCTTC	CASSEWRTYGYTF
TRBV15	once	TRBJ1-1	-	TGTGCCACCAGCAGAGTGGTTGGGCATAGGTCCGCGGGGAACACTGAAGCTTTCTTT	CATSRVVGHRSAGNTEAFF
TRBV9	-	TRBJ2-7	-	TGTGCCAGCAGCGTAGGATCAGGGCCGAGCTCCTACGAGCAGTACTTC	CASSVGSGPSSYEQYF
TRBV7-9	-	TRBJ1-5	-	TGTGCCAGCAGCCCTCGGAGCAATCAGCCCCAGCATTTT	CASSPRSNQPQHF
TRBV2	-	TRBJ2-1	-	TGTGCCAGCAGTGAAGAACTAAATCAAGTCGGTGAGCAGTTCTTC	CASSEELNQVGEQFF
TRBV6-6	-	TRBJ1-1	TRBD1	TGTGCCAGCAGTCCCTACAGGGGGACGGCCACTGAAGCTTTCTTT	CASSPYRGTATEAFF
TRBV6-1	-	TRBJ1-5	-	TGTGCCAGCAGTGAATGGGTAGGGGGTGATAGCAATCAGCCCCAGCATTTT	CASSEWVGGDSNQPQHF
TRBV29-1	-	TRBJ2-7	TRBD1	TGCAGCGTCCCATGGACAGGGAACGAGCAGTACTTC	CSVPWTGNEQYF
TRBV11-3	-	TRBJ2-1	-	TGTGCCAGCAGCTTGATAGCGGACAATGAGCAGTTCTTC	CASSLIADNEQFF
TRBV19	-	TRBJ1-5	-	TGTGCCGGCTCGGAAGGCAATCAGCCCCAGCATTTT	CAGSEGNQPQHF
TRBV30	-	TRBJ1-1	-	TGTGCCTGGAGTGTGAGAGGGTTGAACACTGAAGCTTTCTTT	CAWSVRGLNTEAFF
TRBV4-3	-	TRBJ2-3	TRBD2	TGCGCCAGCAGCCAAGATCCGGGGACTAGTGCAGATACGCAGTATTTT	CASSQDPGTSADTQYF
TRBV5-1	-	TRBJ2-1	TRBD2	TGCGCCAGCAGCTTGGTCGGGAGCGGGAGGGTTGGCAATGAGCAGTTCTTC	CASSLVGSGRVGNEQFF
TRBV14	-	TRBJ2-2	TRBD2	TGTGCCAGCAGCCAAGAGGGGTGGCGGGAGGGTTACACCGGGGAGCTGTTTTTT	CASSQEGWREGYTGELFF
TRBV6-1	-	TRBJ2-5	-	TGTGCCAGCAGTATACAGGGTCAAGAGACCCAGTACTTC	CASSIQGQETQYF
TRBV6-6	-	TRBJ2-1	-	TGTGCCAGCAGTCCCGAGAATACCCATGAGCAGTTCTTC	CASSPENTHEQFF
TRBV7-9	-	TRBJ2-1	-	TGTGCCAGCAGCCCGCCCGTGGGGGAGCAGTTCTTC	CASSPPVGEQFF
TRBV27	-	TRBJ2-1	TRBD1	TGTGCCAGCAGTTTAGGGGGCGGGACAGGAGGGTGGGAGCAGTTCTTC	CASSLGGGTGGWEQFF
TRBV6-5	-	TRBJ1-1	-	TGTGCCAGCAGTTACTCGCGAGTCCTGAACACTGAAGCTTTCTTT	CASSYSRVLNTEAFF
TRBV7-9	-	TRBJ2-1	TRBD2	TGTGCCAGCACCTCACTAGCGGGAGTAGCGGTCTCCTACAATGAGCAGTTCTTC	CASTSLAGVAVSYNEQFF
TRBV27	-	TRBJ1-1	-	TGTGCCAGCAGGCTGGGGCCTAACACTGAAGCTTTCTTT	CASRLGPNTEAFF
TRBV28	-	TRBJ2-3	-	TGTGCCAGCAGTTTAAGCACAGATACGCAGTATTTT	CASSLSTDTQYF
TRBV4-3	-	TRBJ1-5	TRBD1	TGCGCCAGCAGCCAAGATAGCGCCGGGACAGGTTATCAGCCCCAGCATTTT	CASSQDSAGTGYQPQHF
TRBV7-9	-	TRBJ2-1	TRBD2	TGTGCCAGCAGCTTAGCACCGGGACTAGCGGGAGATGAGCAGTTCTTC	CASSLAPGLAGDEQFF
TRBV2	-	TRBJ2-3	-	TGTGCCAGCAGGGACCAGGGTACGCAGTATTTT	CASRDQGTQYF